This T cell receptor (beta chain) was identified during a study of T cells in Graves' hyperthyroidism and ophthalmopathy. Study-level findings and limits: Ophthalmopathy got predicted by the model a median about six months before its onset.

Looked up from germline, CDR1 is SEHNR and CDR2 is FQNEAQ (reference sequence). The CDR3 has 13 residues. With 3 bases clipped from V and 5 bases from J, the junction kept 3 bases outside the gene matches. Researchers took RNA transcripts and amplified the TCR beta CDR3 regions from them. TCR CDR3 underwent first-round RT-PCR with the HTBI primer set. Each CDR3 protein gets one entry after TCRdb re-called the multiplex PCR reads with MiXCR. The sample records 650,000 to 800,000 distinct CDR3 sequences, about 45% being singletons. This clonotype was seen many times. Its antigen is not identified. This sequence originates from an adult man with Graves' disease, either hyperthyroidism or ophthalmopathy (not recorded which). Sequenced input: peripheral blood or thyroid tissue (not recorded which). This chain joins TRBV7-9 and TRBJ2-5; 7 bases are a match to TRBD2. Here the CDR3 reads CASSFVSGETQYF. The CDR3 bases are TGTGCCAGCAGCTTCGTTAGCGGGGAGACCCAGTACTTC. Full variable domain (rest looked up from reference TRBV7-9 and TRBJ2-5): DTGVSQNPRHKITKRGQNVTFRCDPISEHNRLYWYRQTLGQGPEFLTYFQNEAQLEKSRLLSDRFSAERPKGSFSTLEIQRTEQGDSAMYLCASSFVSGETQYFGPGTRLLVL.